This TCR beta chain emerged from a study of shared clonotypes between healthy human individuals. Whole-study context: The people who gave samples were a couple of women and a few men aged 18 to 49.

With V trimmed by 5 bases and J by 3 bases, 10 bases remained unmatched. The CDR3 extends over 16 amino acids. Germline CDR1 SGHVT, CDR2 SQSDAQ. Evenly divided among several immunoSEQ plates was the genomic DNA of each subset. The method was immunoSEQ multiplex PCR; TCRdb's version includes in-frame clones alone and lacks a portion of them. The table has hundreds of thousands of clones, around 96% seen once. Naive-designated CD8 cells lacked CD45RO, were positively enriched for CCR7, and omitted terminally differentiated effector memory CD45RA+ cells. V is TRBV7-4 and J is TRBJ2-7; TRBD2 aligns across 10 bases. The sample comprised naive CD8+ T cells sorted from blood. The receptor's source is a woman under 40 in good health. The CDR3 is CASSGPGGLAYYEQYF. CDR3 nucleotide sequence: TGTGCCAGCAGCGGGCCCGGGGGACTAGCGTACTACGAGCAGTACTTC.